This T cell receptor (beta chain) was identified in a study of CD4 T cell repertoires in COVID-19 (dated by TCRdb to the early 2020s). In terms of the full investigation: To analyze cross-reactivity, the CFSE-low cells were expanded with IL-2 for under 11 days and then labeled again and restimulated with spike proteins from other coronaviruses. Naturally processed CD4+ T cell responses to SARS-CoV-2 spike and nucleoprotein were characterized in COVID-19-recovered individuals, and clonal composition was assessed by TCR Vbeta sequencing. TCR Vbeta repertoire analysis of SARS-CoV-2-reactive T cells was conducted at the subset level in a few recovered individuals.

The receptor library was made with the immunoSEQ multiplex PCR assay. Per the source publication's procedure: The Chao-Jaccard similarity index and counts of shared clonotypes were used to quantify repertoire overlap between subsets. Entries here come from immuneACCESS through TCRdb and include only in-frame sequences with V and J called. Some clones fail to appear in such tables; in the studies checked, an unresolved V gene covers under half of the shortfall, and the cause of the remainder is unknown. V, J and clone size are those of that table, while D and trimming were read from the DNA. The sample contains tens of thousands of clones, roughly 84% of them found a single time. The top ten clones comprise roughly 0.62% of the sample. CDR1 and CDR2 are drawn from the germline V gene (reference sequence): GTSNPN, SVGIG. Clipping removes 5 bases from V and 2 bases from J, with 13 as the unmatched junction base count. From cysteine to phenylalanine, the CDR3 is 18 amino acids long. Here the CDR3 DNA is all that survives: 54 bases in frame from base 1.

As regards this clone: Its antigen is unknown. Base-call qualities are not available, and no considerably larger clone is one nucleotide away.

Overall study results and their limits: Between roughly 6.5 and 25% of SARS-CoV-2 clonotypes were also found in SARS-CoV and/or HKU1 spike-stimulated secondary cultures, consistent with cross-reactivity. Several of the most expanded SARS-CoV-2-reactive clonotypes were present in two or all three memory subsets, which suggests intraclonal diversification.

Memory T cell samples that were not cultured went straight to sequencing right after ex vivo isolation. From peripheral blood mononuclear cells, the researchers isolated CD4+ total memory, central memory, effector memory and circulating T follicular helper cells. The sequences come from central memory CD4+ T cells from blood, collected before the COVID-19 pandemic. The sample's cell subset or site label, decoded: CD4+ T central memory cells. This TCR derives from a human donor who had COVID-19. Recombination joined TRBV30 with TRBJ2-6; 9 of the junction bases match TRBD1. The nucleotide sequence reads TGTGCCTGGCGACTCTCCGGGACAGGGTCCCCTGGGGCCAACGTCCTGACTTTC. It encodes CAWRLSGTGSPGANVLTF.